This entry describes one TCR beta chain. A single record per CDR3 protein comes from TCRdb applying MiXCR to the reads. The data show about 530,000 distinct CDR3 sequences, approximately 26% seen once. The ends were cut back, 4 bases at V and 6 bases at J, with 10 bases in the middle. Germline values: CDR1 LGHNA, CDR2 YSLEER. The length of the CDR3 is 13 residues. This sample was taken from a study of T cell repertoires in cytomegalovirus infection. The material sequenced was PBMCs. The TCR was taken from a human donor in good health (CMV status not recorded). Some clones in this sample may be carry-over from other donors' samples. The V and J genes are TRBV4-3 and TRBJ2-1, with a tentative D call TRBD1 (6 bases). DNA for the CDR3: TGCGCCAGCAGCCCCGGGACAACCAATGAGCAGTTCTTC. Amino acid sequence: CASSPGTTNEQFF.